Listed below are T cell receptor beta chains from one sample, sequenced in a study of CD8 T cells in ankylosing spondylitis. Each CDR3 protein gets one entry after TCRdb re-called the 5' RACE reads with MiXCR. The sample includes roughly 440,000 distinct CDR3 sequences, over 15% of them seen just once. The sample taken for sequencing was blood, either unsorted or a sorted T cell fraction (not recorded which). The source of these receptors is a male donor with ankylosing spondylitis. Each CDR3 is given with its conserved first and last residue. D genes are given only for firm matches. Clone size, where shown, is once, few, many, or a class for clones that have expanded.

>many|TRBV29-1|-|TRBJ1-2
CSVSQGYNYGYTF
TGCAGCGTTTCCCAAGGATATAACTATGGCTACACCTTC
>-|TRBV20-1|-|TRBJ2-5
CSARQVGSLETQYF
TGCAGTGCTAGGCAAGTCGGTTCCCTGGAGACCCAGTACTTC
>few|TRBV7-9|-|TRBJ1-3
CASSLDTTIYF
TGTGCCAGCAGCTTAGATACTACCATATATTTT
>-|TRBV7-2|TRBD2|TRBJ2-5
CASSTLAGVVETQYF
TGTGCCAGCAGCACTCTAGCGGGAGTTGTGGAGACCCAGTACTTC
>many|TRBV9|-|TRBJ2-2
CASSVEAGPGPHGELFF
TGTGCCAGCAGCGTAGAGGCCGGACCAGGGCCCCACGGGGAGCTGTTTTTT
>-|TRBV12-3/TRBV12-4|-|TRBJ1-1
CASSRGVNTEAFF
TGTGCCAGCAGTCGGGGGGTGAACACTGAAGCTTTCTTT
>-|TRBV5-1|-|TRBJ1-4
CASSFSGLLSGELFF
TGCGCCAGCAGCTTTTCGGGGCTCCTGTCCGGGGAACTGTTTTTT
>few|TRBV7-6|-|TRBJ1-3
CASSGATSGNTIYF
TGTGCCAGCTCGGGGGCTACCTCTGGAAACACCATATATTTT
>-|TRBV19|-|TRBJ1-5
CASSRGFSNQPQHF
TGTGCCAGTAGTCGAGGGTTTAGCAATCAGCCCCAGCATTTT
>-|TRBV5-1|TRBD1|TRBJ2-5
CASSLPLGTVYETQYF
TGCGCCAGCAGCTTGCCCCTGGGGACAGTCTACGAGACCCAGTACTTC
>many|TRBV7-9|-|TRBJ1-2
CASSLSDYGYTF
TGTGCCAGCAGCTTATCCGACTATGGCTACACCTTC
>few|TRBV2|TRBD2|TRBJ2-1
CASTQREGPHEQFF
TGTGCCAGCACGCAGCGGGAGGGCCCCCATGAGCAGTTCTTC
>few|TRBV10-3|-|TRBJ2-1
CAISELTRGTVEQFF
TGTGCCATCAGTGAGTTGACAAGGGGGACCGTTGAGCAGTTCTTC